What follows describes a single T cell receptor beta chain. The antigen remains undetermined. The V and J ends lost 0 bases and 1 base, in that order; junction bases with no gene match: 5. The CDR3 is 17 residues long. Germline V gene data show CDR1 as SGHVS and CDR2 as FNYEAQ. This specimen comes from a study of T cell repertoires in cytomegalovirus infection. Study overall: Recently identified HLA-C-restricted CMV epitopes and well-studied HLA-B-restricted CMV epitopes were used by the study. TCR beta signatures that were public indicated CMV infection and matching HLA type.

TCRdb re-analysed the reads in MiXCR, keeping a single row per CDR3 protein. The sample yields under 150,000 distinct CDR3 sequences, 30% seen once. The study, taken as a whole, reports: HLA-C-restricted CMV-specific TCR beta clonotypes prevailed in the ex vivo response. Carriage of CMV together with the relevant HLA was identifiable through cumulative public TCR beta family frequency.

The V gene is TRBV7-6, the J gene TRBJ2-2, with 7 bases fitting TRBD1. This TCR derives from a human donor in good health (CMV status not recorded). Some clones in this sample may be carry-over from other donors' samples. The specimen comprised CD8+ T cells from cultured PBMCs, sampled from culture after CMV antigen stimulation. The CDR3 reads CASSLAPGQQNTGELFF. In DNA, the CDR3 is TGTGCCAGCAGCTTAGCGCCGGGACAGCAGAACACCGGGGAGCTGTTTTTT.